The 11 T cell receptor beta chains given below trace back to one sample, sequenced in a study of T cell clonality in common variable immunodeficiency. TCRdb's copy holds only in-frame clones and misses some; the assay was immunoSEQ multiplex PCR. This sample comprises some 50,000 clones, none seen once only. The sample consisted of peripheral blood mononuclear cells. These receptor sequences come from a person aged 18-70 years in good health.

This clone appeared many times. The CDR3 goes on 3 residues after the read ends, and that part is filled in from the germline J gene. This chain connects TRBV5-4 to TRBJ2-5; the D is unclear. V was shortened by 0 bases and J by 4 bases, with 7 bases between the two germline ends. Germline V lookup: CDR1 SGHNT, CDR2 YYREEE (reference sequence). The CDR3 loop spans 13 amino acids. CDR3 protein: CASSLDRGETQYF. The sequenced CDR3 bases are TGTGCCAGCAGCTTGGACAGAGGAGAGACC.

The sample holds many counts of this clone. CDR3 protein: CASSPPSRVNTEAFF. The covered CDR3 bases are TGTGCCAGCTCACCACCGTCCCGGGTGAACACTGAA. This chain connects TRBV18 to TRBJ1-1; D is ambiguous. The read comes to an end 3 residues before the CDR3 does, leaving the germline J gene to fill in the end. Germline V lookup: CDR1 KGHSH, CDR2 LQKENI. CDR3 length equals 15 residues. V was cut by 0 bases and J by 0 bases, with 8 bases left in between.

This clone was recorded a few times. The CDR3 extends 3 residues past the end of the read, so its final part is completed from the germline J gene. The J gene is TRBJ2-5, the V gene TRBV5-1; 7 positions match TRBD1. Germline values: CDR1 SGHRS, CDR2 YFSETQ. Germline trimming cut 3 bases from V and 2 bases from J; bases unmatched to any gene: 10. The CDR3 loop spans 16 amino acids. The CDR3 sequence: CASSSLPSTGQETQYF. CDR3 DNA (partial): TGCGCCAGCAGCTCCTTGCCCTCGACAGGGCAAGAGACC. Complete variable domain (other parts from reference TRBV5-1 and TRBJ2-5): KAGVTQTPRYLIKTRGQQVTLSCSPISGHRSVSWYQQTPGQGLQFLFEYFSETQRNKGNFPGRFSGRQFSNSRSEMNVSTLELGDSALYLCASSSLPSTGQETQYFGPGTRLLVL.

This clone was counted ten times or more. Read data end 3 residues before the CDR3 end; the end is taken from the germline J gene. J is TRBJ2-5 and V is TRBV19; 9 bases agree with TRBD1. The CDR3 has 13 residues. The V and J ends lost 6 bases and 7 bases, in that order; junction bases with no gene match: 6. The germline V gene encodes CDR1 LNHDA and CDR2 SQIVND (reference sequence). CDR3 residues: CASRRQGEWTQYF. The CDR3 bases that were read are TGTGCCAGTAGGCGACAGGGGGAATGGACC.

In this sample, this clone turned up a few times. A far larger clone is just one base off, so this is likely a read error. The read falls 3 residues short of the CDR3 end, and the missing part is taken from the germline J gene. Other DNA variants within this sample encode the same CDR3. This chain joins TRBV19 and TRBJ2-7; 8 bases are a match to TRBD1. Losses at the gene ends were 7 bases for V and 0 bases for J; bases not matched to a gene: 5. This CDR3 comprises 14 residues. CDR1 is LNHDA, CDR2 SQIVND, per germline (reference sequence). CDR3 amino acids: CASTLTGDSYEQYF. The sequenced CDR3 bases are TGTGCCAGTACCCTGACAGGGGACTCCTACGAG.

This clone was counted many times. Read data end 3 residues before the CDR3 end; the end is taken from the germline J gene. V and J are TRBV6-1 and TRBJ1-2, with D tentatively TRBD1 (6 bases). CDR1 and CDR2 (germline): MNHNS, SASEGT. The CDR3 is 14 amino acids. The covered CDR3 bases are TGTGCCAGCAGTGAAAAGGGGGGGACATGGGGC. Encoded protein: CASSEKGGTWG. The CDR3 in its entirety is CASSEKGGTWGYTF.

This clone was seen repeatedly, ten times or more. The CDR3 reads CASSYFGPGQGKSEQFF. The sequenced part of the CDR3 DNA is TGTGCCAGCAGTTATTTCGGTCCGGGACAGGGGAAATCTGAG. V and J are TRBV6-2 or TRBV6-3 and TRBJ2-1, with TRBD1 matching 10 bases. The read finishes 3 residues shy of the CDR3 end, and the germline J gene is used to complete it. V gave up 3 bases and J gave up 9 bases; unmatched junction bases: 14. Germline V CDR1 and CDR2: MNHEY, SVGEGT. This CDR3 comprises 17 residues.

There are many counts of this clone. From the germline J gene comes the end of the CDR3, since the read stops 3 residues before it. The chain links TRBV20-1 to TRBJ2-1; D unresolved. The length of the CDR3 is 11 residues. The germline V gene has CDR1 DFQATT and CDR2 SNEGSKA (reference sequence). V dropped 2 bases and J dropped 3 bases, with 2 bases sitting between them. The CDR3 sequence is CSARHYNEQFF. The DNA read from the CDR3 is TGCAGTGCTAGACACTACAATGAG.

This clone has at least ten counts. The part of the CDR3 DNA that was read is TGTGCCAGCTCACCGTATAGTCCAGATACG. As protein: CASSPYSPDT. The complete CDR3 reads CASSPYSPDTQYF. The chain has TRBV18 and TRBJ2-3; D call uncertain. The read ends 3 residues before the CDR3 terminus; that terminus is restored from the germline J gene. Germline CDR1 reads KGHSH; CDR2 reads LQKENI. This CDR3 is 13 amino acids long. V shed 3 bases and J shed 4 bases, with 8 bases lying between them.

This clone was seen at least ten times. The CDR3 extends 3 residues past the end of the read, so its final part is completed from the germline J gene. The rearrangement joins TRBV10-1 to TRBJ2-2, with 7 bases matching TRBD2. Germline loops: CDR1 WNHNN, CDR2 SYGVQD (reference sequence). V was pared by 4 bases and J by 1 base, with 3 bases of the junction left unmatched. This CDR3 region has 15 residues. The CDR3 loop reads CASSGGLGNTGELFF. The sequenced part of the CDR3 DNA is TGCGCCAGCAGTGGCGGACTAGGGAACACCGGGGAG.

This clone was seen repeatedly, ten times or more. The CDR3 goes on 3 residues after the read ends, and that part is filled in from the germline J gene. The V gene is TRBV13, the J gene TRBJ2-7; 7 bases align to TRBD2. The CDR3 has 14 residues. CDR1 is PRHDT and CDR2 is FYEKMQ in the germline V gene (reference sequence). Trimming cost V 5 bases and J 4 bases; bases outside gene matches: 8. CDR3 loop: CASSQGTTRYEQYF. Partial CDR3 DNA: TGTGCCAGCAGCCAAGGGACTACAAGATACGAG.